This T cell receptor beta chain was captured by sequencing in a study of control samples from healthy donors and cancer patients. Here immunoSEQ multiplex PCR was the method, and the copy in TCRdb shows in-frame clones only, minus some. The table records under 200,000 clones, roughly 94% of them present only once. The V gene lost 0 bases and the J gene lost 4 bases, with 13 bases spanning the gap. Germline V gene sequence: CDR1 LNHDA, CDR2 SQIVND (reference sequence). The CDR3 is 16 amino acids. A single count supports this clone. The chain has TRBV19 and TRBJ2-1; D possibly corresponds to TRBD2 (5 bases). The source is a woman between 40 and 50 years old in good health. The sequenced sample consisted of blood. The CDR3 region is CASSIDGLAPYNEQFF. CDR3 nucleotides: TGTGCCAGTAGTATAGATGGGCTAGCACCGTACAATGAGCAGTTCTTC.